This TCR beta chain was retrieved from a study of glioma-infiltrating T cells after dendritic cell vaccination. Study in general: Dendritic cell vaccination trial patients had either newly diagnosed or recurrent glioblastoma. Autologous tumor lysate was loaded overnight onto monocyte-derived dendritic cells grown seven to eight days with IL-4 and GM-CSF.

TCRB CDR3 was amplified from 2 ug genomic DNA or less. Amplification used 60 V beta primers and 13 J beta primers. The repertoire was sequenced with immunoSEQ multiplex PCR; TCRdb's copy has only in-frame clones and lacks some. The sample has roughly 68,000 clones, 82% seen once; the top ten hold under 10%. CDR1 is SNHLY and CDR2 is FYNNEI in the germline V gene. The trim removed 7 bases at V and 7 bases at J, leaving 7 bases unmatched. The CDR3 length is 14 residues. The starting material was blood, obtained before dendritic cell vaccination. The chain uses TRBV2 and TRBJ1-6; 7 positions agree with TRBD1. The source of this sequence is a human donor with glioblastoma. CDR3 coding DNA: TGTGCCAGCAAGAAGTGGGACAGCAATTCACCCCTCCACTTT. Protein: CASKKWDSNSPLHF.